The 18 T cell receptor beta chains given below trace back to one sample, sequenced in a study of blood T cell repertoires in COVID-19. The assay was immunoSEQ multiplex PCR, and TCRdb's table has in-frame clones only and misses some. The sample shows 100,000 to 150,000 clones, around 77% of them seen only once. The specimen was peripheral blood. These receptors originate from a man between 60 and 70 years old with active or convalescent COVID-19.

V and J are TRBV6-2 or TRBV6-3 and TRBJ2-1; 9 nucleotides match TRBD1. Germline values: CDR1 MNHEY, CDR2 SVGEGT. V shed 5 bases, J shed 1 base, and the junction held 12 bases outside the gene matches. The CDR3 is made up of 18 amino acids. CDR3: CASSPNPYRGRSYNEQFF. As DNA, the CDR3 is TGTGCCAGCAGTCCCAATCCATACAGGGGGCGGTCCTACAATGAGCAGTTCTTC.

This chain joins TRBV11-1 and TRBJ2-7; D unclear. V gave up 5 bases and J gave up 1 base, with 6 bases separating them. This CDR3 comprises 12 residues. Germline V gene data show CDR1 as SGHAT and CDR2 as FQDESV (reference sequence). For the CDR3, the DNA is TGTGCCAGCAGCCCGACTTCCTACGAGCAGTACTTC. The encoded protein is CASSPTSYEQYF.

The rearrangement joins TRBV7-9 to TRBJ1-1; 8 bases align to TRBD1. The CDR3 runs 15 residues. V lost 2 bases and J lost 1; bases outside the gene matches: 3. Germline values: CDR1 SEHNR, CDR2 FQNEAQ (reference sequence). Written as DNA, the CDR3 is TGTGCCAGCAGCTTAAGACAGGGGACGAACACTGAAGCTTTCTTT. It yields the protein CASSLRQGTNTEAFF.

The chain has TRBV27 and TRBJ2-1, with D tentatively TRBD1 (6 bases). V was trimmed by 2 bases and J by 10 bases, leaving 12 bases between them. This CDR3 is built from 13 residues. Germline loops: CDR1 MNHEY, CDR2 SMNVEV (reference sequence). The CDR3 sequence: CASSLEGVGEQFF. DNA of the CDR3: TGTGCCAGCAGTTTAGAGGGGGTAGGGGAGCAGTTCTTC.

The rearrangement links TRBV9 to TRBJ2-2, with D tentatively TRBD2 (6 bases). The CDR3 covers 16 residues. Germline lookup yields CDR1 SGDLS and CDR2 YYNGEE. V was pared by 5 bases and J by 1 base, with 15 bases between. CDR3 nucleotides: TGTGCCAGCAGTTCGCCGGGGGATGAGAACACCGGGGAGCTGTTTTTT. Residues: CASSSPGDENTGELFF.

The rearrangement joins TRBV2 to TRBJ2-3, with 10 bases that match TRBD1. V shed 4 bases, J shed 3 bases, and the junction held 4 bases outside the gene matches. Germline V lookup: CDR1 SNHLY, CDR2 FYNNEI. The CDR3 length is 15 residues. The CDR3 sequence: CASSGQGANTDTQYF. The DNA of the CDR3 is TGTGCCAGCAGTGGACAGGGGGCAAATACAGATACGCAGTATTTT.

In its sample, this clone was seen a few times. The chain carries TRBV3-1 (or the pseudogene TRBV3-2) and TRBJ2-2; weak D call: TRBD1 (6 bases). The CDR3 has 15 amino acids. The V gene lost 6 bases and the J gene lost 1 base, with 12 bases spanning the gap. From germline, CDR1 is LGHDT and CDR2 YNNKEL (reference sequence). CDR3 region: CASRTQQGNTGELFF. CDR3 nucleotide sequence: TGTGCCAGCAGAACTCAACAGGGGAACACCGGGGAGCTGTTTTTT.

This sequence joins TRBV2 and TRBJ1-2; tentatively, D is TRBD1 (6 bases). CDR1 SNHLY and CDR2 FYNNEI come from the germline V gene. This CDR3 has 14 amino acids. V was cut by 5 bases and J by 8 bases, with 18 bases left in between. CDR3 bases: TGTGCCAGCAGTCAACGCGAGGGGGGGCGAGGCTACACCTTC. As protein: CASSQREGGRGYTF. Full variable domain (outside the CDR3, taken from reference TRBV2 and TRBJ1-2): EPEVTQTPSHQVTQMGQEVILRCVPISNHLYFYWYRQILGQKVEFLVSFYNNEISEKSEIFDDQFSVERPDGSNFTLKIRSTKLEDSAMYFCASSQREGGRGYTFGSGTRLTVV.

The chain combines TRBV19 with TRBJ2-7, with TRBD2 as a possible D gene (6 bases). This CDR3 is built from 15 residues. The ends were cut back, 3 bases at V and 0 bases at J, with 12 bases in the middle. Per germline, CDR1 LNHDA and CDR2 SQIVND (reference sequence). DNA of the CDR3: TGTGCCAGTAGTATGAAAGCGGAGGGCTCCTACGAGCAGTACTTC. Translation: CASSMKAEGSYEQYF. Looking up the rest from reference TRBV19 and TRBJ2-7 gives the full variable domain: DGGITQSPKYLFRKEGQNVTLSCEQNLNHDAMYWYRQDPGQGLRLIYYSQIVNDFQKGDIAEGYSVSREKKESFPLTVTSAQKNPTAFYLCASSMKAEGSYEQYFGPGTRLTVT.

The chain uses TRBV10-3 and TRBJ1-4; D gene uncertain. The V and J ends lost 5 bases and 8 bases respectively, with 9 bases between them. Germline lookup yields CDR1 ENHRY and CDR2 SYGVKD. CDR3 length: 12 residues. The CDR3 sequence is CAISSRSEKLFF. The DNA for the CDR3 is TGTGCCATCAGTTCCAGATCCGAAAAACTGTTTTTT.

This clone was counted once. The chain has TRBV7-9 and TRBJ2-1, with D possibly TRBD2 on 6 matching bases. Trimming cost V 5 bases and J 8 bases, with 19 bases left between them. The CDR3 loop spans 15 amino acids. Germline CDR1 and CDR2: SEHNR and FQNEAQ (reference sequence). The CDR3 loop reads CASSRDLRTDYEQFF. The CDR3 nucleotides are TGTGCCAGCAGCCGGGACTTACGTACCGACTATGAGCAGTTCTTC. Drawing the rest from reference TRBV7-9 and TRBJ2-1, the complete variable domain is DTGVSQNPRHKITKRGQNVTFRCDPISEHNRLYWYRQTLGQGPEFLTYFQNEAQLEKSRLLSDRFSAERPKGSFSTLEIQRTEQGDSAMYLCASSRDLRTDYEQFFGPGTRLTVL.

V gene TRBV19 combines with J gene TRBJ1-5; possibly TRBD1 for D (6 bases). Trimming took off 11 bases at V and 3 bases at J, with 11 bases between the two ends. Germline-derived CDR1 and CDR2 are LNHDA and SQIVND (reference sequence). The CDR3 runs 12 residues. The CDR3 DNA sequence: TGTGCCGGTCAGGGGAACAATCAGCCCCAGCATTTT. Translating gives CAGQGNNQPQHF.

This clone has a handful of counts. The V call is TRBV2, the J call TRBJ2-3, with 8 bases lining up with TRBD1. Germline V gene lookup returns CDR1 SNHLY and CDR2 FYNNEI. V shed 7 bases, J shed 4 bases, and the junction held 7 bases outside the gene matches. The CDR3 spans 14 residues. The CDR3 is CASNVQGASDTQYF. For the CDR3, the DNA is TGTGCCAGCAACGTGCAGGGGGCATCAGATACGCAGTATTTT.

V usage is TRBV5-1 and J usage is TRBJ2-5; 11 bases fit TRBD2. The junction had 4 bases not matched to a gene; V was cut back by 2 bases and J by 7 bases. Germline values: CDR1 SGHRS, CDR2 YFSETQ. The CDR3 has 14 residues. CDR3 loop: CASSFDSGRGTQYF. In DNA, the CDR3 is TGCGCCAGCAGCTTTGATAGCGGGAGGGGGACCCAGTACTTC.

This chain connects TRBV25-1 to TRBJ1-4; TRBD1 matches 7 bases. The V segment lost 4 bases and the J segment 10 bases; nucleotides outside the gene matches: 6. This CDR3 has 13 amino acids. CDR1 is MGHDK, CDR2 SYGVNS, per germline. In DNA form, the CDR3 reads TGTGCCAGCAGTGGACAGGGAAGTGGAAAACTGTTTTTT. This codes for CASSGQGSGKLFF.

The V and J genes are TRBV7-3 and TRBJ2-2; TRBD2 aligns across 8 bases. The ends lost 5 bases at V and 4 bases at J; junction bases unmatched: 6. From germline, CDR1 is SGHTA and CDR2 FQGTGA. There are 15 residues in the CDR3. CDR3: CASSKGLVATGELFF. In nucleotides, the CDR3 is TGTGCCAGCAGCAAGGGACTAGTGGCCACCGGGGAGCTGTTTTTT.

The V gene is TRBV5-1, the J gene TRBJ1-2; 8 nucleotides align to TRBD1. Per the germline V gene, CDR1 is SGHRS and CDR2 is YFSETQ. The CDR3 is made up of 14 amino acids. V lost 0 bases, J lost 8 bases, and 6 bases stayed unmatched. The CDR3 spells CASSLGQGARGYTF. The CDR3 coding sequence is TGCGCCAGCAGCTTGGGGCAGGGGGCGCGCGGCTACACCTTC.

This chain connects TRBV13 to TRBJ2-3, with 10 bases lining up with TRBD2. The CDR3 totals 15 residues. From germline, CDR1 is PRHDT and CDR2 FYEKMQ (reference sequence). Losses at the gene ends were 4 bases for V and 4 bases for J; bases not matched to a gene: 5. CDR3 DNA sequence: TGTGCCAGCAGCTCTAGCGGGAGAAGGTCAGATACGCAGTATTTT. It encodes CASSSSGRRSDTQYF.